This record looks at one T cell receptor beta chain sequence and its context. What it recognizes is unknown. Per the original methods: Building a distant-metastasis classifier for papillary thyroid cancer drew on CDR3 differences across clinicopathological groups. MiXCR was used by TCRdb to re-call the PCR reads. In this record, the V and J calls reflect TCRdb's handling and not the investigators' own analysis. The sample lists 5,500 or so clones, 33% occurring once. The sample belongs to a study of metastatic and nonmetastatic thyroid tumors. Study overall: Malignant and benign thyroid patients had repertoires compared in peripheral blood and tumor or nodule tissue.

V dropped 4 bases and J dropped 6; count of bases not matched to a gene: 0. This CDR3 spans 14 amino acids. General study points: A significant increase in TCR beta diversity was reportedly seen in malignant thyroid tumors relative to benign nodules, in blood and tumor.

Nobody among the patients had been given any treatment before thyroid surgery. The chain links TRBV12-3 or TRBV12-4 to TRBJ2-2; 12 positions match TRBD2. The clonotype comes from a male donor with papillary thyroid cancer or a benign thyroid nodule (not recorded which). Some clones in this sample may be carry-over from other donors' samples. Material for sequencing was adjacent normal tissue. CDR3 coding DNA: TGTGCCAGCAGTTCTAGCGGGGGGGCCGGGGAGCTGTTTTTT. This encodes CASSSSGGAGELFF.